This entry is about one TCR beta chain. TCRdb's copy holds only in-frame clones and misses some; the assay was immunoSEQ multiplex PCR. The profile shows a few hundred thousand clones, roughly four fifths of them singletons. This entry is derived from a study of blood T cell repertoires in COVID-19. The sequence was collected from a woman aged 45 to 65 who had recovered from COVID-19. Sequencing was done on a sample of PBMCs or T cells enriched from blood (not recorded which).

In nucleotides, the CDR3 is TGTGCCAGCAGTGGGGGCCCGGCGGATATAGCTAACTATGGCTACACCTTC. Translating it yields CASSGGPADIANYGYTF. V usage is TRBV5-5 and J usage is TRBJ1-2, with TRBD1 as a possible D gene (6 bases). Germline assignment: CDR1 SGHKS and CDR2 YYEKEE (reference sequence). V was cut by 5 bases and J by 0 bases, with 20 bases left in between. This CDR3 has 17 residues.